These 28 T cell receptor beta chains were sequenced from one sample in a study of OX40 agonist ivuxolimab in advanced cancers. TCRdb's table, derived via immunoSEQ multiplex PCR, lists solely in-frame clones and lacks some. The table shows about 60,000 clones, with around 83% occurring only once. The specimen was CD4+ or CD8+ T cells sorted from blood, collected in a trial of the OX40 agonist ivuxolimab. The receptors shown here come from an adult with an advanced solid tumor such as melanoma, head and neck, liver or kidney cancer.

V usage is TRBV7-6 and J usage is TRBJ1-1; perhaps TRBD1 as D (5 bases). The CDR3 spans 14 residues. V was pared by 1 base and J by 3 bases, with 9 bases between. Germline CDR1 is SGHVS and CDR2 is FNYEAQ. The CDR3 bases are TGTGCCAGCAGCTTAGTGGGGGGGTACACTGAAGCTTTCTTT. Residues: CASSLVGGYTEAFF.

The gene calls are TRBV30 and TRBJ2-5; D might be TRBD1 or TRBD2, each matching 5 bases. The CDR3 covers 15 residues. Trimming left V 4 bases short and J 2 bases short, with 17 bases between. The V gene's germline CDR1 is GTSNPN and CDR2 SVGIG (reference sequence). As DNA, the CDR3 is TGTGCCTGGACGTCAAACTATGGGGGACAAGAGACCCAGTACTTC. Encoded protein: CAWTSNYGGQETQYF.

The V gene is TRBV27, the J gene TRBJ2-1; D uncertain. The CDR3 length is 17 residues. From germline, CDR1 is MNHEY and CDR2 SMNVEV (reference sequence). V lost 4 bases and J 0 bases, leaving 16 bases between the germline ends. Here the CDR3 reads CASSSPGEGGSYNEQFF. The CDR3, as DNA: TGTGCCAGCAGTTCCCCTGGGGAAGGCGGCTCCTACAATGAGCAGTTCTTC.

CDR3 residues: CASRGENTGELFF. CDR3 nucleotides: TGTGCCTCCCGGGGGGAGAACACCGGGGAGCTGTTTTTT. This chain connects TRBV5-4 to TRBJ2-2, with 7 nucleotides matching TRBD2. Germline CDR1 and CDR2: SGHNT and YYREEE (reference sequence). CDR3 length: 13 residues. Germline trimming cut 10 bases from V and 1 base from J; bases unmatched to any gene: 4.

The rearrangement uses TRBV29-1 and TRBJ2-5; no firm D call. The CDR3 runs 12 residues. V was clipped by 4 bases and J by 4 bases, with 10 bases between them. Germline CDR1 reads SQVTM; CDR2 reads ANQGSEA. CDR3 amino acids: CSVVTSGETQYF. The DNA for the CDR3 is TGCAGCGTTGTAACGTCGGGAGAGACCCAGTACTTC.

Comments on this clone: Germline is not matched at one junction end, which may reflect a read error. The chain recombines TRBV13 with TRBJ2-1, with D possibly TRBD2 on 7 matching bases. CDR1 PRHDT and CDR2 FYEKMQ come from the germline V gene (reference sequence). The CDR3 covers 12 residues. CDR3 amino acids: CASSFFGGAPIF. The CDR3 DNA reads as TGTGCCAGCAGCTTCTTTGGGGGGGCCCCCATCTTC.

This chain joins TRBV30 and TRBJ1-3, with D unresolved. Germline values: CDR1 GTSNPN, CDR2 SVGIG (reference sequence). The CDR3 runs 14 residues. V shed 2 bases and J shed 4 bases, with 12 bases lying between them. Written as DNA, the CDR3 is TGTGCCTGGAGTAATTTTATCTACGGAAACACCATATATTTT. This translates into CAWSNFIYGNTIYF.

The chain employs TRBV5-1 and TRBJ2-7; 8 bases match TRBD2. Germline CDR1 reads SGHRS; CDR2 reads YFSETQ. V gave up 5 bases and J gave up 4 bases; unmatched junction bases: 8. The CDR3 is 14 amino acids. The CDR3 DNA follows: TGCGCCAGCAGACCCCCCAGCGGGAGTTACGAGCAGTACTTC. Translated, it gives CASRPPSGSYEQYF.

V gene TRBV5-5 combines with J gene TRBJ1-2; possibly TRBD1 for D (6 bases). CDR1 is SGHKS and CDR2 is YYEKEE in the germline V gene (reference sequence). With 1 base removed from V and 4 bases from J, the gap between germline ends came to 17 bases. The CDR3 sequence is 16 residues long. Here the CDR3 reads CASSLSTQGQIYGYTF. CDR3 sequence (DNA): TGTGCCAGCAGCTTGAGTACACAGGGACAAATCTATGGCTACACCTTC.

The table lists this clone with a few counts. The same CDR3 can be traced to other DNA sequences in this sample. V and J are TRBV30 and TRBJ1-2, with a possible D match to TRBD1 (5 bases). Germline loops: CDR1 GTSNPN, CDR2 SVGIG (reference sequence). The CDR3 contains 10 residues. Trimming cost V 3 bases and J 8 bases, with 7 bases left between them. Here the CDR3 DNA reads TGTGCCTGGAGGAGGGGAGGCTACACCTTC. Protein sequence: CAWRRGGYTF. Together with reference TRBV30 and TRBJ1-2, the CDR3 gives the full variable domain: SQTIHQWPATLVQPVGSPLSLECTVEGTSNPNLYWYRQAAGRGLQLLFYSVGIGQISSEVPQNLSASRPQDRQFILSSKKLLLSDSGFYLCAWRRGGYTFGSGTRLTVV.

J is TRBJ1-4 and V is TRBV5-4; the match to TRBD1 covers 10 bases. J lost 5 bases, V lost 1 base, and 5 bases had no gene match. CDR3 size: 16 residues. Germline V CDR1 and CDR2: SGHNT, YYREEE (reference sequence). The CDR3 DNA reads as TGTGCCAGCAGCTTGTGGACAGGGGGACGGAATGAAAAACTGTTTTTT. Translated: CASSLWTGGRNEKLFF.

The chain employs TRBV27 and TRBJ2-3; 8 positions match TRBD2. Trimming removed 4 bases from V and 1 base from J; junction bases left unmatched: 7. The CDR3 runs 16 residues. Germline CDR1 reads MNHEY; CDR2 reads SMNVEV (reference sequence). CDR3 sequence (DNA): TGTGCCAGCAGTTCCCCCGGGGGGGTCCGCACAGATACGCAGTATTTT. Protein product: CASSSPGGVRTDTQYF.

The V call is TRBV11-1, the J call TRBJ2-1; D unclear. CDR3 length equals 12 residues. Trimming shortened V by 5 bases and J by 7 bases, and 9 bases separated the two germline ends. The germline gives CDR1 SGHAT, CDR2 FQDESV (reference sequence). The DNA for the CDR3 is TGTGCCAGCAGCCTCGGAACGAATGAGCAGTTCTTC. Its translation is CASSLGTNEQFF.

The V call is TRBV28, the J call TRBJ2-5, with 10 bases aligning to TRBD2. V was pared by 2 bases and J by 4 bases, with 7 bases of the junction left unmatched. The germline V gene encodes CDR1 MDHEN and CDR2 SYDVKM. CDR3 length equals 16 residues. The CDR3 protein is CASSLGVSGRGETQYF. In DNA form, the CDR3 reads TGTGCCAGCAGTTTAGGTGTGAGCGGGAGGGGAGAGACCCAGTACTTC.

The CDR3 nucleotides are TGTGCCAGCAGCAAACTCGGACTCCCGAACACTGAAGCTTTCTTT. Amino acids: CASSKLGLPNTEAFF. The chain is built from TRBV21-1 and TRBJ1-1. TRBV21-1 is marked as a pseudogene. This CDR3 is built from 15 residues.

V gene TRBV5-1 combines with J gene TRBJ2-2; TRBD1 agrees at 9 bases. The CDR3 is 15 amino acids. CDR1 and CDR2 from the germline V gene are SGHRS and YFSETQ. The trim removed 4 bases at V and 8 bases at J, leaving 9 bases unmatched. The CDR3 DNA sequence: TGCGCCAGCAGCATCGGGACAGGGCCTCAGGGGGAGCTGTTTTTT. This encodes CASSIGTGPQGELFF.

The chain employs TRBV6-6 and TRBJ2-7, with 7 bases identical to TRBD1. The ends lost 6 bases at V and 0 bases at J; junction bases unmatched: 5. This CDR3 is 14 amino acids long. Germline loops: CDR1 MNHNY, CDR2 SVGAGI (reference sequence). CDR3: CASSRDSSSYEQYF. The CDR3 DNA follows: TGTGCCAGCAGCCGGGACAGTAGCTCCTACGAGCAGTACTTC.

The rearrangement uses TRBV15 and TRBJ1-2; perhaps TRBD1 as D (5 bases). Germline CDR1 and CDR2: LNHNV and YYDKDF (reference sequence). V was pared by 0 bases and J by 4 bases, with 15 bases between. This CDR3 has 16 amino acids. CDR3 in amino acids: CATSRDLVTTAYGYTF. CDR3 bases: TGTGCCACCAGCAGAGATTTGGTTACGACAGCCTATGGCTACACCTTC.

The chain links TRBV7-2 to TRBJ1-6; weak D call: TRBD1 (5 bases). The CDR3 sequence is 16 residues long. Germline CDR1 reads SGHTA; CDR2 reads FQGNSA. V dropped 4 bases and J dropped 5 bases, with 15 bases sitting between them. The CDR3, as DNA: TGTGCCAGCAGCTCATTTTGGGGGTCTGATAATTCACCCCTCCACTTT. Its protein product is CASSSFWGSDNSPLHF.

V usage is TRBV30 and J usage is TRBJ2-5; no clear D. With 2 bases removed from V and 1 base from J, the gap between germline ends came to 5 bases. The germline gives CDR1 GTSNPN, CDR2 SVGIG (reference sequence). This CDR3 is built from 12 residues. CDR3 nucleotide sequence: TGTGCCTGGAGTCACAGCCAAGAGACCCAGTACTTC. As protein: CAWSHSQETQYF. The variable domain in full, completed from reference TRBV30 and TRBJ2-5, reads SQTIHQWPATLVQPVGSPLSLECTVEGTSNPNLYWYRQAAGRGLQLLFYSVGIGQISSEVPQNLSASRPQDRQFILSSKKLLLSDSGFYLCAWSHSQETQYFGPGTRLLVL.

The CDR3 sequence is CASSEGSIPEQYF. Written as DNA, the CDR3 is TGTGCCAGCTCAGAGGGATCGATCCCCGAGCAGTACTTC. This chain connects TRBV18 to TRBJ2-7, with D tentatively TRBD2 (5 bases). V shed 5 bases and J shed 6 bases, with 14 bases lying between them. This CDR3 region has 13 residues. CDR1 and CDR2 (germline): KGHSH, LQKENI.

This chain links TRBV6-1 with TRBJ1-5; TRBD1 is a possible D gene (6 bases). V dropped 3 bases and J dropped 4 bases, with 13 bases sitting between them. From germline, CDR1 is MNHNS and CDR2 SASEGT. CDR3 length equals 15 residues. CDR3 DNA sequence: TGTGCCAGCAGTGATCAAACAGGGCGAAATCAGCCCCAGCATTTT. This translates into CASSDQTGRNQPQHF.

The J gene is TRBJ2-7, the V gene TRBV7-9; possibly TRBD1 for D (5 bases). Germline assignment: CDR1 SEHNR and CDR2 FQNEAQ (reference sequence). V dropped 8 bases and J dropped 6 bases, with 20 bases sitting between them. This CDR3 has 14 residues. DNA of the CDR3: TGTGCCAGCTCCGCCCAGGGTCAGCCGGGCGAGCAGTACTTC. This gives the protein CASSAQGQPGEQYF.

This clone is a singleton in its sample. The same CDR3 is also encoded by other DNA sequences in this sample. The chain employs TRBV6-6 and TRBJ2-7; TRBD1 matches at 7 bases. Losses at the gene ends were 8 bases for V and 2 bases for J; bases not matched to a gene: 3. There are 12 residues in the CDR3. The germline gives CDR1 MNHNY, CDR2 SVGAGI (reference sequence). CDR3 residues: CASSGTAYEQYF. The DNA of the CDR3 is TGTGCCAGCTCCGGGACAGCCTACGAGCAGTACTTC.

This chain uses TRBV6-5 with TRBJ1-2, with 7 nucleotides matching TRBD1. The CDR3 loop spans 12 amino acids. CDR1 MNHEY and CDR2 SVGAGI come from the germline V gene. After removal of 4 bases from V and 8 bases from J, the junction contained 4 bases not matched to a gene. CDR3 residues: CASSSQGYGYTF. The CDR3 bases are TGTGCCAGCAGTTCACAGGGGTACGGCTACACCTTC.

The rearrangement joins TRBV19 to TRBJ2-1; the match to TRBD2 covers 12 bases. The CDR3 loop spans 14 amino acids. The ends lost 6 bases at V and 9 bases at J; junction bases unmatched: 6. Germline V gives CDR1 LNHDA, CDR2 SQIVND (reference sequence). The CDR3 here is CASRTTSGSTEQFF. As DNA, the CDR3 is TGTGCCAGTAGGACGACTAGCGGGAGTACTGAGCAGTTCTTC.

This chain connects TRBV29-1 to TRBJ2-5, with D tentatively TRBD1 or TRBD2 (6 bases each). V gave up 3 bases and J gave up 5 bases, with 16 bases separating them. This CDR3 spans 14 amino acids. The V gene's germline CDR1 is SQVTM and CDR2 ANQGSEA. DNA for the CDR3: TGCAGCGTTGATCTAGGGGGGCAGGGGGAGACCCAGTACTTC. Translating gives CSVDLGGQGETQYF.

The CDR3 here is CASSERTGAIYEQYF. For the CDR3, the DNA is TGTGCCAGCAGTGAAAGGACAGGTGCTATCTACGAGCAGTACTTC. V gene TRBV6-1 combines with J gene TRBJ2-7; 7 positions match TRBD1. V shed 2 bases and J 3 bases; nucleotides not matched to a gene: 7. The germline V gene has CDR1 MNHNS and CDR2 SASEGT. CDR3 size: 15 residues.